Presented here are 11 T cell receptor beta chains from one specimen sequenced in a study of CD8+CD57+ T cells in acquired aplastic anemia. Patients chosen for sequencing had CD8+CD57+ cells that had expanded, as shown by flow cytometry. It was genomic DNA that served as the template for profiling TCR beta VDJ and CDR3. TCRdb re-called the reads with MiXCR, one entry per CDR3 protein. The sample lists 150,000 to 200,000 distinct CDR3 sequences, roughly two thirds occurring once. The sequenced sample was sorted CD4+, CD8+, or CD8+CD57+ T cells (not recorded which) from PBMCs. The receptors stem from a human donor with aplastic anemia.

CDR3 region: CASSFDAGSTDTQYF. The CDR3 nucleotides read TGTGCCAGCAGCTTTGACGCGGGAAGCACAGATACGCAGTATTTT. The V call is TRBV5-5, the J call TRBJ2-3, with D possibly matching TRBD2 (6 bases). Per germline, CDR1 SGHKS and CDR2 YYEKEE (reference sequence). The V gene lost 2 bases and the J gene lost 0 bases, with 10 bases spanning the gap. CDR3 length equals 15 residues.

J is TRBJ1-1 and V is TRBV9; D gene ambiguous. V was trimmed by 0 bases and J by 1 base, leaving 7 bases between them. The CDR3 consists of 14 residues. Per germline, CDR1 SGDLS and CDR2 YYNGEE. The CDR3 sequence: CASSVEEGNTEAFF. CDR3 in DNA: TGTGCCAGCAGCGTAGAGGAGGGGAACACTGAAGCTTTCTTT.

The chain joins TRBV19 to TRBJ2-1; TRBD2 aligns across 11 bases. The CDR3 has 16 residues. The germline V gene encodes CDR1 LNHDA and CDR2 SQIVND (reference sequence). V dropped 8 bases and J dropped 9; count of bases not matched to a gene: 15. CDR3 bases: TGTGCCAGTTCCCCCCAGGCTAGCGGGAGGTTGAGTGAGCAGTTCTTC. Translation: CASSPQASGRLSEQFF.

The chain uses TRBV29-1 and TRBJ1-2; 7 bases match TRBD1. Trimming at V came to 6 bases and at J to 0 bases, leaving 4 bases not matched to a gene. The germline CDR1 and CDR2 sequences are SQVTM and ANQGSEA. CDR3 length equals 13 residues. The CDR3 loop is CSVRTGTNYGYTF. The CDR3, as DNA: TGCAGCGTCCGGACAGGAACTAACTATGGCTACACCTTC.

This chain connects TRBV14 to TRBJ2-1; D gene uncertain. The J call may not be correct, given that the DNA end is closer to TRBJ2-5. Germline assignment: CDR1 SGHDN and CDR2 FVKESK. This CDR3 has 13 residues. The CDR3 bases are TGTGCCAGCAGCCAAGCGGTCCAGGCGACCCAGTACTTC. This sequence encodes CASSQAVQATQYF.

This chain links TRBV24-1 with TRBJ2-1; maybe TRBD1 (6 bases). This CDR3 has 15 amino acids. The germline gives CDR1 KGHDR, CDR2 SFDVKD. Trimming shortened V by 3 bases and J by 7 bases, and 15 bases separated the two germline ends. The CDR3 sequence: CATSDGGLDSNEQFF. DNA for the CDR3: TGTGCCACCAGTGATGGGGGCCTGGACAGTAATGAGCAGTTCTTC.

There are many counts of this clonotype. The chain recombines TRBV20-1 with TRBJ1-5; 9 bases are a match to TRBD1. CDR1 is DFQATT, CDR2 SNEGSKA, per germline (reference sequence). The V gene end was trimmed by 6 bases and the J gene end by 4 bases; junction bases not matched to a gene: 7. The CDR3 sequence is 14 residues long. The CDR3 spells CSARRDRENQPQHF. As DNA, the CDR3 is TGCAGTGCGCGCCGGGACAGGGAGAATCAGCCCCAGCATTTT.

The table lists this clonotype with a few counts. This sequence joins TRBV18 and TRBJ2-5; 9 positions agree with TRBD1. Trimming at V came to 8 bases and at J to 4 bases, leaving 8 bases not matched to a gene. CDR1 and CDR2 (germline): KGHSH, LQKENI. This CDR3 is 14 amino acids long. CDR3 amino acids: CASSATGGSETQYF. The CDR3 DNA sequence: TGTGCCAGCAGCGCTACAGGGGGCTCAGAGACCCAGTACTTC.

In its sample, this clonotype was seen a few times. This may stem from a read error, because a much larger clone lies one nucleotide away. The chain's CDR3 is CASRVGGGTDTQYF. The CDR3 bases are TGTGCCAGCAGAGTAGGTGGGGGCACAGATACGCAGTATTTT. The rearrangement joins TRBV12-3 or TRBV12-4 to TRBJ2-3, with D uncertain. Trimming took 6 bases from V and 1 from J, leaving 11 bases between them. The length of the CDR3 is 14 residues.

This sequence joins TRBV5-1 and TRBJ2-7, with D perhaps TRBD2 (5 bases). The CDR3 extends over 15 amino acids. Per germline, CDR1 SGHRS and CDR2 YFSETQ. V gave up 1 base and J gave up 2 bases, with 13 bases separating them. The CDR3 here is CASSLSVPGTYEQYF. CDR3 nucleotide sequence: TGCGCCAGCAGCTTGTCGGTCCCGGGAACCTACGAGCAGTACTTC.

V and J are TRBV24-1 and TRBJ1-3; 10 nucleotides match TRBD1. The CDR3 is 18 amino acids. Germline assignment: CDR1 KGHDR and CDR2 SFDVKD. V trimming: 2 bases; J trimming: 3 bases; junction bases outside the gene matches: 9. Here the CDR3 DNA reads TGTGCCACCAGTGATTCTCCAAAGACAGGGGGCTATGGAAACACCATATATTTT. Translated: CATSDSPKTGGYGNTIYF.